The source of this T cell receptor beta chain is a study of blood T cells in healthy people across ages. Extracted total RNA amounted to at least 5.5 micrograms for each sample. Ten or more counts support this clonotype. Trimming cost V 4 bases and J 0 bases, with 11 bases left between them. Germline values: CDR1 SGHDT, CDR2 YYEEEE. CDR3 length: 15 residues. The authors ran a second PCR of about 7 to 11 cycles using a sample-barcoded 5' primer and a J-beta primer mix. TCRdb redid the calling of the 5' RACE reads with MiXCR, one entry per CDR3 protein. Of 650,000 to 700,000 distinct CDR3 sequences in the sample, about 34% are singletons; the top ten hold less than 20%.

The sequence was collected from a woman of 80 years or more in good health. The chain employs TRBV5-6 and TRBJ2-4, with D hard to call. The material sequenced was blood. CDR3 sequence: CASSRRLLAKNIQYF. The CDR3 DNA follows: TGTGCCAGCAGCCGAAGACTGCTAGCCAAAAACATTCAGTACTTC.